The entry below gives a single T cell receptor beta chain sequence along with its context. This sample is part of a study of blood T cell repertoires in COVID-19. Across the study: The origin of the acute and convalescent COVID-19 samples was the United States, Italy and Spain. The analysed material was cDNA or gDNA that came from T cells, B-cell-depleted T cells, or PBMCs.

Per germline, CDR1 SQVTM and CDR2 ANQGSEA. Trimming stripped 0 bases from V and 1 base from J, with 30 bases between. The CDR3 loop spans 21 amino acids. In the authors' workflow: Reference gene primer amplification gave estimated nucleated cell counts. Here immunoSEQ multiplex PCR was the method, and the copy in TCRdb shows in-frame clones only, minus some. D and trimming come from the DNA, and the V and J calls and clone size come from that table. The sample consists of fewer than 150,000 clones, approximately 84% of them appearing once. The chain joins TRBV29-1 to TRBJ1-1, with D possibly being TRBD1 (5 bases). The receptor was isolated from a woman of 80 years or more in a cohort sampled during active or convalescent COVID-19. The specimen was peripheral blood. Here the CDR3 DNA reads TGCAGCGTTGAAGATCTAGGTAGTTCACCGGCAGGGTCCAACGAGAACACTGAAGCTTTCTTT. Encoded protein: CSVEDLGSSPAGSNENTEAFF.